This TCR beta chain was recovered during a study of cytomegalovirus exposure and HLA in healthy donors. Across the whole study: Unique TCRs numbering around 85 million, obtained from HLA-typed donors, made up an early data release. Whole-study findings and limits: V- and J-gene trimming of TCR beta was linked (in a later analysis) to a missense DCLRE1C variant. Both high specificity and high sensitivity reportedly marked the classifier's diagnosis of cytomegalovirus status.

The PCR employed 60 Vbeta primers together with 13 Jbeta primers. Repertoires were generated with immunoSEQ multiplex PCR, while TCRdb's copy carries only in-frame clones and drops some. The top ten hold approximately 2.5% of the sample, which has about 170,000 clones, approximately 81% seen once. In regard to this clone: Its antigen is currently unknown.

The sequenced material came from PBMCs. The clonotype comes from a man aged 25 to 40 in good health and CMV-seropositive.

This chain's CDR3 is CAISAYGDSGTSYEQYF. The CDR3 bases are TGTGCCATCAGTGCCTACGGGGATAGCGGGACCTCCTACGAGCAGTACTTC. The chain links TRBV10-3 to TRBJ2-7, with TRBD2 identical over 8 bases. In germline, CDR1 is ENHRY, CDR2 SYGVKD. V was pared by 4 bases and J by 0 bases, with 11 bases of the junction left unmatched. The CDR3 totals 17 residues.